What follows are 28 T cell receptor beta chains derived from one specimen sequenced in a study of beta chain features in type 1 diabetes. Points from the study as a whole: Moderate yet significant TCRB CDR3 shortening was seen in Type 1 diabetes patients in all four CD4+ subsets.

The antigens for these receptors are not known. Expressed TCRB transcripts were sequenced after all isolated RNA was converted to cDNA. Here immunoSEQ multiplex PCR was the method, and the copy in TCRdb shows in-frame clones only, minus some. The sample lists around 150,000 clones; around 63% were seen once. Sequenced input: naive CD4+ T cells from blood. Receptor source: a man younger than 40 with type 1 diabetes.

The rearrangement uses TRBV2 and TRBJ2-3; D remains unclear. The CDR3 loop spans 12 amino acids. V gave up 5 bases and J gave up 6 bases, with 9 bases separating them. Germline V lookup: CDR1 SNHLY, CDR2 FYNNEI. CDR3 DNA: TGTGCCAGCAGTCCCGCCGGGGATACGCAGTATTTT. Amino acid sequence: CASSPAGDTQYF. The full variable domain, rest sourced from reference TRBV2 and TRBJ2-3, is EPEVTQTPSHQVTQMGQEVILRCVPISNHLYFYWYRQILGQKVEFLVSFYNNEISEKSEIFDDQFSVERPDGSNFTLKIRSTKLEDSAMYFCASSPAGDTQYFGPGTRLTVL.

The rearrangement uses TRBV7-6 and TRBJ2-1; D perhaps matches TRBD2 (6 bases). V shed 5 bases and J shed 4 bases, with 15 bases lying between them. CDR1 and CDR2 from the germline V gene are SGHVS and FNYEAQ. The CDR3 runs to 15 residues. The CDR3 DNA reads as TGTGCCAGCAGCCATTCGGGACTGCCATACAATGAGCAGTTCTTC. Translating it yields CASSHSGLPYNEQFF.

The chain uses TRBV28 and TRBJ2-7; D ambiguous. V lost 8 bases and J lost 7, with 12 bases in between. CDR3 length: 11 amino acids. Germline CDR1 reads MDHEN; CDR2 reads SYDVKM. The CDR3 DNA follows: TGTGCCAGCGTGGGTATTTGGGAGCAGTACTTC. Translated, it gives CASVGIWEQYF.

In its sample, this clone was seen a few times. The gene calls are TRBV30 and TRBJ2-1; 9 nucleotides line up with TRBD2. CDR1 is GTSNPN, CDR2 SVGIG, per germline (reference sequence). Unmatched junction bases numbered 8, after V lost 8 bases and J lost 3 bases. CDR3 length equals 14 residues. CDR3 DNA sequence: TGTGCCCAGAAAGGGCGGGGGGGCTACAATGAGCAGTTCTTC. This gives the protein CAQKGRGGYNEQFF.

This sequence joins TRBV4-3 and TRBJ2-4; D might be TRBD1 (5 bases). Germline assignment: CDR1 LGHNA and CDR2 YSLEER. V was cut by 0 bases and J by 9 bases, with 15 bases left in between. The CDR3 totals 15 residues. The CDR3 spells CASSQDGVGASIQYF. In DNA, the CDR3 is TGCGCCAGCAGCCAAGATGGGGTAGGGGCGAGCATTCAGTACTTC.

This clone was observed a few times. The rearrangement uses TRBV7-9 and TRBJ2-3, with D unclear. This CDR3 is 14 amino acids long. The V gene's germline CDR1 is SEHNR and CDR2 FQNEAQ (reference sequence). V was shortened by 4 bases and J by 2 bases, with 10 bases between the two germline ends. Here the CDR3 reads CASSSISYTDTQYF. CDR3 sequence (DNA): TGTGCCAGCAGCTCTATCTCTTACACAGATACGCAGTATTTT.

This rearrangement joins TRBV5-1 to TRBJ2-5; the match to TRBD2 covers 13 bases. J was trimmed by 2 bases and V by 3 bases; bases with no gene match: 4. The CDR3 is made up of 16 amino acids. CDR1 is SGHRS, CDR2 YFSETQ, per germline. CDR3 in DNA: TGCGCCAGCAGCTCCTGGACTAGCGGGGGACAAGAGACCCAGTACTTC. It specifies CASSSWTSGGQETQYF. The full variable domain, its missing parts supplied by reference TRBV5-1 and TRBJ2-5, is KAGVTQTPRYLIKTRGQQVTLSCSPISGHRSVSWYQQTPGQGLQFLFEYFSETQRNKGNFPGRFSGRQFSNSRSEMNVSTLELGDSALYLCASSSWTSGGQETQYFGPGTRLLVL.

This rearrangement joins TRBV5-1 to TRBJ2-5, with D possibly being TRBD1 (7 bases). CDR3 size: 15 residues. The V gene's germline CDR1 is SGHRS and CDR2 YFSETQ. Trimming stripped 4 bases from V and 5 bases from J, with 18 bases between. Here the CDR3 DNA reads TGCGCCAGCAGCAGCCCTCAGGGGGGCGAGGAGACCCAGTACTTC. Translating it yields CASSSPQGGEETQYF.

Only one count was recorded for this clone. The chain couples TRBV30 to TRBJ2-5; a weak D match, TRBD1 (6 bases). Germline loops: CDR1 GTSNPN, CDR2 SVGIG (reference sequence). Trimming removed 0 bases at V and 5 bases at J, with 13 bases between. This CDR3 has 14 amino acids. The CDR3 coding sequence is TGTGCCTGGAGTGTACAGGGCCTAGGGGAGACCCAGTACTTC. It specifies CAWSVQGLGETQYF.

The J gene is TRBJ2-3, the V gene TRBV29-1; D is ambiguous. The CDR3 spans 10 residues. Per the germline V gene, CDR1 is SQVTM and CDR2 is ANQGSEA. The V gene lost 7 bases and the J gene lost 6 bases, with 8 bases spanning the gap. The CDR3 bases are TGCAGCGCCGGTAGGGATACGCAGTATTTT. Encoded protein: CSAGRDTQYF.

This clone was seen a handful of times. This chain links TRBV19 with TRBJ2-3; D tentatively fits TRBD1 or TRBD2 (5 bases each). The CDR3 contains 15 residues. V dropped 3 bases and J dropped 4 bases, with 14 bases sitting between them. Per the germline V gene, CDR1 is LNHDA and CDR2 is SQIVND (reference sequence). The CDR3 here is CASSIGTAVPDTQYF. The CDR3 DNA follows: TGTGCCAGTAGTATTGGGACCGCGGTACCAGATACGCAGTATTTT. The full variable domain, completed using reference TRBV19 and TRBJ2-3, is DGGITQSPKYLFRKEGQNVTLSCEQNLNHDAMYWYRQDPGQGLRLIYYSQIVNDFQKGDIAEGYSVSREKKESFPLTVTSAQKNPTAFYLCASSIGTAVPDTQYFGPGTRLTVL.

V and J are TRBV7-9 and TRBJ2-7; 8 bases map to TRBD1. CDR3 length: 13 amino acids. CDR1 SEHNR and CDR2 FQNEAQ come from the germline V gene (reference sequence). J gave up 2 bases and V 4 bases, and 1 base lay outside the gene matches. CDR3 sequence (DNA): TGTGCCAGCAGCTCACAGGGGGCCTACGAGCAGTACTTC. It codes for CASSSQGAYEQYF.

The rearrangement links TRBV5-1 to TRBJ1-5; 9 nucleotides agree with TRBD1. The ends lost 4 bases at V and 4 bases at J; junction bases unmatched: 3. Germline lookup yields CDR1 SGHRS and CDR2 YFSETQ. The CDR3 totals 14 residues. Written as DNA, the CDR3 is TGCGCCAGCAGCATAGGACAGGGGAATCAGCCCCAGCATTTT. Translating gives CASSIGQGNQPQHF. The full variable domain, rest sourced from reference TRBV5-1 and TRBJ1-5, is KAGVTQTPRYLIKTRGQQVTLSCSPISGHRSVSWYQQTPGQGLQFLFEYFSETQRNKGNFPGRFSGRQFSNSRSEMNVSTLELGDSALYLCASSIGQGNQPQHFGDGTRLSIL.

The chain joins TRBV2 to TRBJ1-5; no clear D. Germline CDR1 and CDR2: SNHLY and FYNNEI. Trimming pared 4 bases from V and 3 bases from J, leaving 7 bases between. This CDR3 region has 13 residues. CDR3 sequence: CASSGNFNQPQHF. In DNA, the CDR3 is TGTGCCAGCAGTGGAAATTTCAATCAGCCCCAGCATTTT.

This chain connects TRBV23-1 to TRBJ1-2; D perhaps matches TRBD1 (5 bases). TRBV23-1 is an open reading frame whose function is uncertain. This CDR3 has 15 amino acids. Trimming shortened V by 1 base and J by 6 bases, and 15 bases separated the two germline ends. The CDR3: CASSQWAGWGNGYTF. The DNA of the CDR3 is TGCGCCAGCAGTCAATGGGCAGGGTGGGGAAATGGCTACACCTTC.

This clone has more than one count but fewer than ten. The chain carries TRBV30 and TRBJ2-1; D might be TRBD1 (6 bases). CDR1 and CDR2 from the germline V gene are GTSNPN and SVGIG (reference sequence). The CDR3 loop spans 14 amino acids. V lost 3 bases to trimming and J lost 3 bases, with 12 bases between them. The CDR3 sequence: CAWRRQGNYNEQFF. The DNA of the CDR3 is TGTGCCTGGAGGAGGCAGGGGAACTACAATGAGCAGTTCTTC.

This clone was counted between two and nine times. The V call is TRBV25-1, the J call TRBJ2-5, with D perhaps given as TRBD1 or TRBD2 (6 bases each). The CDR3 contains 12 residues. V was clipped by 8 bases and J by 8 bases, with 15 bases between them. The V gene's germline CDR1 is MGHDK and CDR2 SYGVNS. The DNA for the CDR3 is TGTGCCAGCCGACAGGAGGGACGTACCCAGTACTTC. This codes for CASRQEGRTQYF.

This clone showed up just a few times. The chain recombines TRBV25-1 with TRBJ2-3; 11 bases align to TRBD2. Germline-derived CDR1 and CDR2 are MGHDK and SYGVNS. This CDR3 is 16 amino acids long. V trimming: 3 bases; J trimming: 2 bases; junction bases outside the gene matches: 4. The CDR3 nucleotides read TGTGCCAGCAGTGACCCTAGCGGGGGGCTCACAGATACGCAGTATTTT. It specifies CASSDPSGGLTDTQYF. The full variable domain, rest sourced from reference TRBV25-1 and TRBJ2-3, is EADIYQTPRYLVIGTGKKITLECSQTMGHDKMYWYQQDPGMELHLIHYSYGVNSTEKGDLSSESTVSRIRTEHFPLTLESARPSHTSQYLCASSDPSGGLTDTQYFGPGTRLTVL.

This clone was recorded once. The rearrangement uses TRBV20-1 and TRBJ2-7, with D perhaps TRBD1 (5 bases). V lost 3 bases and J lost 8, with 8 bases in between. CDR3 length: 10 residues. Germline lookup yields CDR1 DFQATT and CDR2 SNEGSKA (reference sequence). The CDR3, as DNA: TGCAGTGCTAGGGTGGGGCAGCAGTACTTC. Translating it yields CSARVGQQYF.

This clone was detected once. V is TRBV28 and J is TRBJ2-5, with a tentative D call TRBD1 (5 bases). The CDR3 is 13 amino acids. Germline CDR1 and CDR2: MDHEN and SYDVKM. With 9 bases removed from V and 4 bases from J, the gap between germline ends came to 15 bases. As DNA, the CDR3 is TGTGCCAGTCTGGCCCCACAGGTAGAGACCCAGTACTTC. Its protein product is CASLAPQVETQYF.

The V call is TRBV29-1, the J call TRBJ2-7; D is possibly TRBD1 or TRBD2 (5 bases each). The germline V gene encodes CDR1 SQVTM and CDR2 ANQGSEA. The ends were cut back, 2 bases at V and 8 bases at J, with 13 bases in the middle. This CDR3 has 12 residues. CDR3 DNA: TGCAGCGTTGAATTTTTAGGGGACCAGCAGTACTTC. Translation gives CSVEFLGDQQYF.

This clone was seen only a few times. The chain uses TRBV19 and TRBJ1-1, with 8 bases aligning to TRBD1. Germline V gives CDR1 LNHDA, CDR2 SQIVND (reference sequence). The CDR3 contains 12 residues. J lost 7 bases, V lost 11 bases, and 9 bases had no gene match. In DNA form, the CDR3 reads TGTGCCGTAACAGGGGGACTAGGTGAAGCTTTCTTT. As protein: CAVTGGLGEAFF.

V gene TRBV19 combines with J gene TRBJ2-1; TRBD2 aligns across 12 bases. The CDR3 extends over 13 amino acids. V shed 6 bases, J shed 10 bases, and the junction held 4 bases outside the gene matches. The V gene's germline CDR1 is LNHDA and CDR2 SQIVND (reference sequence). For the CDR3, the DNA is TGTGCCAGTAGCATGACTAGCGGGGGAGAGCAGTTCTTC. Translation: CASSMTSGGEQFF.

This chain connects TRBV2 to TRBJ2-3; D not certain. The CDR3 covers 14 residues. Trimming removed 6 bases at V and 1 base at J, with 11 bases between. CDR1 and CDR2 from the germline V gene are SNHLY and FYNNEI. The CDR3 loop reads CASSLSLGTDTQYF. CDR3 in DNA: TGTGCCAGCAGCCTATCTCTGGGCACAGATACGCAGTATTTT.

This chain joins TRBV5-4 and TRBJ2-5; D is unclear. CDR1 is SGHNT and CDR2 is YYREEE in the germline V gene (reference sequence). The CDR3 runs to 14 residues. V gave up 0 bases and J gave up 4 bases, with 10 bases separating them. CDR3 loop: CASSLEGKRETQYF. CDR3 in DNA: TGTGCCAGCAGCTTGGAAGGGAAAAGAGAGACCCAGTACTTC.

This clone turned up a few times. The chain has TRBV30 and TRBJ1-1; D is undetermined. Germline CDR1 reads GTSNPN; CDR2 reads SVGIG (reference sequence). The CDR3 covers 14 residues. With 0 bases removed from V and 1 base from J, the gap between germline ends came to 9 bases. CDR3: CAWSVSSGNTEAFF. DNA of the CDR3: TGTGCCTGGAGTGTCTCGTCAGGGAACACTGAAGCTTTCTTT.

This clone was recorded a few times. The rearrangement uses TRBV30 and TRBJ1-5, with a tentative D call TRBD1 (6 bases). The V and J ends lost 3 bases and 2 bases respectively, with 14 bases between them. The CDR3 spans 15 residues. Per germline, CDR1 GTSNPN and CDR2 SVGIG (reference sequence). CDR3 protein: CAWSRWDIGNQPQHF. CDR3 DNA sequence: TGTGCCTGGAGCCGCTGGGACATAGGCAATCAGCCCCAGCATTTT.

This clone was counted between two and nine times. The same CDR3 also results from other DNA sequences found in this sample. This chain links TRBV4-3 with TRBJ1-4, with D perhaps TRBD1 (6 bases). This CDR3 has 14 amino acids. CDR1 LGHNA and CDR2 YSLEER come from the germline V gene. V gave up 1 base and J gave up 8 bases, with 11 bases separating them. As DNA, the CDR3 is TGCGCCAGCAGCCAAGGGCAGGGGAGAGAAAAACTGTTTTTT. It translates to CASSQGQGREKLFF.